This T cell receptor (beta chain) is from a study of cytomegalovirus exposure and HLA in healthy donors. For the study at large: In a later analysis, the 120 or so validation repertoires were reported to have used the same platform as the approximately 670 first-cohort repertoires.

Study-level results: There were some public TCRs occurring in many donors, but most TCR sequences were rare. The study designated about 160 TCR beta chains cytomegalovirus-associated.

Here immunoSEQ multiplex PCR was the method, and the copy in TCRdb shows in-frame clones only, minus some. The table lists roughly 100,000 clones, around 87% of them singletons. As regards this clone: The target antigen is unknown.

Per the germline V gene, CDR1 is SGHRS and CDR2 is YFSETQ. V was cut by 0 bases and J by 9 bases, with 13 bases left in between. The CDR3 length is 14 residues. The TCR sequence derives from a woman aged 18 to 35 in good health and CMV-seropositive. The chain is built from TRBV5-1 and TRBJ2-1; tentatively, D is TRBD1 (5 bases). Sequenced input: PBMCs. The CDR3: CASSLGSGLGEQFF. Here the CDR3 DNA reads TGCGCCAGCAGCTTGGGGTCAGGGTTGGGTGAGCAGTTCTTC.